The following is a T cell receptor (beta chain) sequence with its context. These data are taken from a study of blood T cell repertoires in COVID-19. As for the study in general: There were acute and convalescent COVID-19 samples, and they came from the United States, Italy and Spain. PBMCs, B-cell-depleted T cells, or T cells were the source of the cDNA or gDNA that made up the material.

V was trimmed by 6 bases and J by 8 bases, leaving 22 bases between them. The CDR3 runs 15 residues. Germline CDR1 reads MDHEN; CDR2 reads SYDVKM. As handled by the study authors: Amplification from reference gene primers served as the basis for estimated nucleated cell counts. The assay was immunoSEQ multiplex PCR, and TCRdb's table has in-frame clones only and misses some. That table is the source of V, J and clone size, and D and trimming were worked out from the DNA. The table lists some 150,000 clones, around nine tenths of them singletons. The specimen sequenced was peripheral blood. This TCR was recovered from a man in his 70s with acute or convalescent COVID-19. V and J are TRBV28 and TRBJ1-2; D is ambiguous. The CDR3 DNA is TGTGCCAGCAGCTATCGGGTTTCCCTCCCGGAAGGCTACACCTTC. This gives the protein CASSYRVSLPEGYTF.